These T cell receptor beta chains were read from a single sample in a study of T cells after yellow fever vaccination. One entry per CDR3 protein results from TCRdb running MiXCR on the 5' RACE reads. Counted here are some 420,000 distinct CDR3 sequences, about 17% occurring once; the ten biggest clones make up roughly a sixth. Source: PBMCs, taken before the yellow fever booster vaccination. These receptors came from a man between 18 and 29 years old who received the YFV17D yellow fever vaccine. CDR3s include the opening cysteine and the closing phenylalanine or tryptophan. The D gene is left open where the match is weak. Rows give clone size only sometimes, using once, few, many, or a class for an expanded clone.

few	NA	TRBJ1-4	TRBV6-5	CASSYYGGAVTNEKLFF	TGTGCCAGCAGTTACTACGGGGGCGCTGTCACTAATGAAAAACTGTTTTTT
NA	NA	TRBJ1-4	TRBV12-3/TRBV12-4	CASTLSPGGNEKLFF	TGTGCCAGCACCCTCTCCCCCGGGGGCAATGAAAAACTGTTTTTT
few	NA	TRBJ2-4	TRBV6-5	CASRPYRMRLENIQYF	TGTGCCAGCAGGCCTTACAGGATGCGGTTGGAAAACATTCAGTACTTC
many	NA	TRBJ2-1	TRBV20-1	CSASSESSYNEQFF	TGCAGTGCTAGCTCCGAGAGCTCCTACAATGAGCAGTTCTTC
NA	NA	TRBJ1-1	TRBV5-5	CASSFLGTISTEAFF	TGTGCCAGCAGCTTTTTGGGAACAATCTCCACTGAAGCTTTCTTT
NA	TRBD1	TRBJ2-5	TRBV4-1	CASSHLTGLQETQYF	TGCGCCAGCAGCCACCTGACAGGGCTCCAAGAGACCCAGTACTTC
few	NA	TRBJ2-2	TRBV9	CASSGGVATAYTGELFF	TGTGCCAGCAGCGGGGGGGTTGCGACCGCGTACACCGGGGAGCTGTTTTTT
NA	TRBD1	TRBJ1-4	TRBV4-2	CASSHSTGGTNEKLFF	TGTGCCAGCAGCCATTCAACAGGGGGCACTAATGAAAAACTGTTTTTT
few	NA	TRBJ2-3	TRBV5-1	CASSGGRDTQYF	TGCGCCAGCAGCGGGGGGCGAGATACGCAGTATTTT
many	NA	TRBJ2-3	TRBV6-6	CASRFGGRGTDTQYF	TGTGCCAGCAGGTTCGGGGGGCGCGGGACAGATACGCAGTATTTT
many	TRBD1	TRBJ1-2	TRBV7-9	CASSLWNRGDYGYTF	TGTGCCAGCAGCTTGTGGAACAGGGGTGACTATGGCTACACCTTC
NA	TRBD1	TRBJ1-1	TRBV23-1	CVLLTGGRKLNTEAFF	TGCGTCCTCCTGACAGGGGGTCGAAAACTGAACACTGAAGCTTTCTTT